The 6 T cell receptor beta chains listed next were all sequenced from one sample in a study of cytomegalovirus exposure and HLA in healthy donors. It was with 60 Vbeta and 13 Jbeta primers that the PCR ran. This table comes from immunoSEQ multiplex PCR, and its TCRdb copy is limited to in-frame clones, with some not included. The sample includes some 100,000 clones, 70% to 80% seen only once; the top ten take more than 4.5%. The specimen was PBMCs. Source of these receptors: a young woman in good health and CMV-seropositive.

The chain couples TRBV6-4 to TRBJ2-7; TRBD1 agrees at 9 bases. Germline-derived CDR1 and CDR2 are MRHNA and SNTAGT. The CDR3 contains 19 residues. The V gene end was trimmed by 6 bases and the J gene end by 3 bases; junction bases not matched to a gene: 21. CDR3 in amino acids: CASRVPGQGRRGANYEQYF. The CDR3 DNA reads TGTGCCAGCAGGGTTCCGGGACAGGGCCGAAGGGGGGCGAACTACGAGCAGTACTTC.

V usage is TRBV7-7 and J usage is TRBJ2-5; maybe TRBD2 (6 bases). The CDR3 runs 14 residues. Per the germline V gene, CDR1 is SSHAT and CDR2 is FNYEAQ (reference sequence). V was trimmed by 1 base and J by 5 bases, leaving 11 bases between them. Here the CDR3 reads CASSLEPEGETQYF. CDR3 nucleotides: TGTGCCAGCAGCTTAGAGCCGGAGGGGGAGACCCAGTACTTC.

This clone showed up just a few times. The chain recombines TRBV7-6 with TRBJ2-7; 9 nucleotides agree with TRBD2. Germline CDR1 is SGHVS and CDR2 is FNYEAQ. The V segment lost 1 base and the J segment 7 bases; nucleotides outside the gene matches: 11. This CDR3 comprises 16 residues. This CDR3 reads CASSLEIAGVTGEQYF. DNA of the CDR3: TGTGCCAGCAGCTTAGAGATAGCGGGAGTAACGGGTGAGCAGTACTTC.

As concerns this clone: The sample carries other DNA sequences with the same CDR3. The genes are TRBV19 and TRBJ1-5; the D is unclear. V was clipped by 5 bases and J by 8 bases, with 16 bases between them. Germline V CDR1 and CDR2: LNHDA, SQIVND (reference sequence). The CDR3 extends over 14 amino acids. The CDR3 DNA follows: TGTGCCAGTAGTTATGGGCAGCCCCATGAGCCCCAGCATTTT. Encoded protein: CASSYGQPHEPQHF.

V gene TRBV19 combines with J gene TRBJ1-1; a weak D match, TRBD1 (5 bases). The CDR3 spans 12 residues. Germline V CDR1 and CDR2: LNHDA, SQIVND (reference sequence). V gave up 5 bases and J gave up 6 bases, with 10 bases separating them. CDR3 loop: CASSLGLAEAFF. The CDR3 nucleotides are TGTGCCAGTAGTCTGGGACTGGCTGAAGCTTTCTTT.

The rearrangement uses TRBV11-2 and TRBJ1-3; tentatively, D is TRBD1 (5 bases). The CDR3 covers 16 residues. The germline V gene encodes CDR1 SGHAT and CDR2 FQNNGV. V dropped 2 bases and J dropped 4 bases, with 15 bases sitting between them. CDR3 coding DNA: TGTGCCAGCAGCTTATCCTTGGACAAGGCCGGAAACACCATATATTTT. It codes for CASSLSLDKAGNTIYF.